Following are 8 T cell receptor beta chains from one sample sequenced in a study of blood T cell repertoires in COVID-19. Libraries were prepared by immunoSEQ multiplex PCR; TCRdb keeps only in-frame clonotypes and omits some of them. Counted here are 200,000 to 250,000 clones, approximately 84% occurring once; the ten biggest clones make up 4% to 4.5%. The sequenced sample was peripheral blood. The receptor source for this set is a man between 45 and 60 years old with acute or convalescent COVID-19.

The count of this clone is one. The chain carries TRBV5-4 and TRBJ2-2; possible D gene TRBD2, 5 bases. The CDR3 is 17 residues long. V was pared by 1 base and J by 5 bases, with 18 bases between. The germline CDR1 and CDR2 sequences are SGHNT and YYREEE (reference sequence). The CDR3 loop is CASSLRRGSGGTGELFF. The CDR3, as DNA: TGTGCCAGCAGCTTGCGTCGAGGGTCGGGTGGGACCGGGGAGCTGTTTTTT.

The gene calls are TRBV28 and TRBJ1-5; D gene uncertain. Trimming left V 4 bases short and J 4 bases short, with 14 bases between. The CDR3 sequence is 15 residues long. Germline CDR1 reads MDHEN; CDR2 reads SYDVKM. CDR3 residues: CASSSTGSGNQPQHF. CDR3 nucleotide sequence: TGTGCCAGCAGTTCTACCGGGTCCGGGAATCAGCCCCAGCATTTT.

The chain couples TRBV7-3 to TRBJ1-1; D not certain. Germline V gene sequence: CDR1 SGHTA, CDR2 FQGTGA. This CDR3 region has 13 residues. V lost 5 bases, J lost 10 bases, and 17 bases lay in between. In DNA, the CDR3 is TGTGCCAGCAGCCCCTCGAGAGGTGTCTCAGCTTTCTTT. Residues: CASSPSRGVSAFF.

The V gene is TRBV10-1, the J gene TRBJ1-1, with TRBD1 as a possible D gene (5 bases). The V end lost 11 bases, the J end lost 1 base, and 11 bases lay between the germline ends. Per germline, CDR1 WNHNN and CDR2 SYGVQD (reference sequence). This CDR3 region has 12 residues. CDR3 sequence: CAQMTENTEAFF. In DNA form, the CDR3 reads TGCGCCCAAATGACAGAGAACACTGAAGCTTTCTTT.

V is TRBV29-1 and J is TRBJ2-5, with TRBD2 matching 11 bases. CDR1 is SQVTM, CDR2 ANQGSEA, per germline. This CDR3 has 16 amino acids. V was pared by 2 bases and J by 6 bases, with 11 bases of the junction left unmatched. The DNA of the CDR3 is TGCAGCGTTGAACCCAGATTTAGCGGGGGGGAAAAGACCCAGTACTTC. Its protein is CSVEPRFSGGEKTQYF.

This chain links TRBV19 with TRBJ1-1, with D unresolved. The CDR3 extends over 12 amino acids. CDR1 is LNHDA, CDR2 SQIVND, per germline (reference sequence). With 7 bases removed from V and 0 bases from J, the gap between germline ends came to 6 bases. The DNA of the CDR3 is TGTGCCAGTACCCCCATGAACACTGAAGCTTTCTTT. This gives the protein CASTPMNTEAFF.

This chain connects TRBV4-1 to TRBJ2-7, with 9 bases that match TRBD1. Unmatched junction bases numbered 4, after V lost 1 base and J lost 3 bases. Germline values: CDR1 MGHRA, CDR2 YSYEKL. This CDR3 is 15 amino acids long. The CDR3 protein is CASSQAATGGYEQYF. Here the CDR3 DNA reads TGCGCCAGCAGCCAAGCGGCGACAGGGGGCTACGAGCAGTACTTC.

The CDR3 nucleotides are TGTGCCAGCAGTTACTCTGTGGGAGGAGAGACCCAGTACTTC. Translation: CASSYSVGGETQYF. The genes are TRBV6-2 or TRBV6-3 and TRBJ2-5; the D gene is possibly TRBD2 (6 bases). The CDR3 is 14 amino acids. The germline CDR1 and CDR2 sequences are MNHEY and SVGEGT. V was shortened by 0 bases and J by 4 bases, with 9 bases between the two germline ends.